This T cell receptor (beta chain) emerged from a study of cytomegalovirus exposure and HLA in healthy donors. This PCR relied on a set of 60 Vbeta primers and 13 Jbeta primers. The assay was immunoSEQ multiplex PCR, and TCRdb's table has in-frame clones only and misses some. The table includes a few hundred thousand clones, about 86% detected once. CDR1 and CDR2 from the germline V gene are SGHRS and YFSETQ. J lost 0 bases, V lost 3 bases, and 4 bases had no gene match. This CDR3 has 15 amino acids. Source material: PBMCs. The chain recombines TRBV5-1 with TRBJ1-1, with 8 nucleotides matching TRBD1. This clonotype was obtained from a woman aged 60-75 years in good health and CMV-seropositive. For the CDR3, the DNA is TGCGCCAGCAGCTGGGGACAGGTGATGAACACTGAAGCTTTCTTT. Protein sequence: CASSWGQVMNTEAFF.